This is a list of T cell receptor beta chains from one sample in a study of blood T cell repertoires in COVID-19. The table came from immunoSEQ multiplex PCR; TCRdb's copy has only in-frame clones and leaves some out. The sample contains tens of thousands of clones, 85% of which appear only once. The sequenced sample consisted of peripheral blood. These receptors came from a man in his 60s with acute or convalescent COVID-19. Each CDR3 is given with its conserved first and last residue. A D gene is named only where the DNA matches it firmly. Only part of the rows carry a size: once, few, many, or a class if the clone is expanded.

once	TRBD1	TRBV18	TRBJ1-2	CASSSGTGNYGYTF	TGTGCCAGCTCAAGCGGGACAGGGAACTATGGCTACACCTTC
-	TRBD2	TRBV29-1	TRBJ2-7	CSVGTSGGSREQYF	TGCAGCGTCGGGACTAGCGGGGGGTCGAGAGAGCAGTACTTC
once	TRBD2	TRBV5-1	TRBJ2-2	CASSYTSGETGELFF	TGCGCCAGCAGCTACACTAGCGGGGAAACCGGGGAGCTGTTTTTT
-	-	TRBV4-2	TRBJ1-2	CASSPGGGRGYTF	TGTGCCAGCAGCCCAGGAGGTGGTCGGGGCTACACCTTC
-	-	TRBV30	TRBJ2-5	CAWSFSQETQYF	TGTGCCTGGAGTTTCAGCCAAGAGACCCAGTACTTC
-	TRBD2	TRBV7-9	TRBJ2-5	CASSLGRGEETQYF	TGTGCCAGCAGCTTAGGGCGGGGGGAAGAGACCCAGTACTTC
-	-	TRBV30	TRBJ2-1	CAWSVRGAPYNEQFF	TGTGCCTGGAGCGTCAGGGGGGCCCCCTACAATGAGCAGTTCTTC
once	-	TRBV29-1	TRBJ1-2	CSVEDKGAYGYTF	TGCAGCGTTGAAGATAAGGGAGCCTATGGCTACACCTTC
-	TRBD1	TRBV10-3	TRBJ2-5	CAISERGQGARSGETQYF	TGTGCCATCAGTGAACGGGGACAGGGGGCTCGATCGGGAGAGACCCAGTACTTC
once	-	TRBV27	TRBJ2-7	CASRQGPSSYEQYF	TGTGCCAGCAGACAGGGCCCTAGCTCCTACGAGCAGTACTTC
-	-	TRBV7-2	TRBJ2-7	CASSAKTVWDEQYF	TGTGCCAGCAGCGCTAAGACTGTGTGGGACGAGCAGTACTTC
-	TRBD2	TRBV6-5	TRBJ2-5	CVSGSGEDETQYF	TGTGTCAGCGGTAGCGGGGAGGACGAGACCCAGTACTTC
-	-	TRBV13	TRBJ1-4	CASSLGTVNEKLFF	TGTGCCAGCAGCTTAGGAACAGTTAATGAAAAACTGTTTTTT
once	-	TRBV3-1/TRBV3-2	TRBJ1-1	CASSQGAVRMRAFF	TGTGCCAGCAGCCAAGGGGCCGTACGCATGAGAGCTTTCTTT
-	TRBD1	TRBV6-5	TRBJ1-2	CASSYTGTGDGYTF	TGTGCCAGCAGTTATACCGGGACAGGGGATGGCTACACCTTC
-	-	TRBV21-1	TRBJ2-3	CAGWLAGGSGDTQYF	TGTGCCGGTTGGCTAGCGGGAGGATCTGGAGATACGCAGTATTTT
-	TRBD2	TRBV3-1/TRBV3-2	TRBJ2-3	CASIGGGNTQYF	TGTGCCAGCATCGGGGGGGGAAATACGCAGTATTTT
-	-	TRBV6-5	TRBJ2-5	CASSYSGDQETQYF	TGTGCCAGCAGTTACTCAGGGGATCAAGAGACCCAGTACTTC
-	TRBD1	TRBV6-5	TRBJ2-5	CASSTGGNQETQYF	TGTGCCAGCAGTACAGGGGGGAACCAAGAGACCCAGTACTTC
-	TRBD1	TRBV4-1	TRBJ1-1	CASSQRGLGWGKAEAFF	TGCGCCAGCAGCCAAAGGGGGCTGGGCTGGGGAAAGGCTGAAGCTTTCTTT
-	-	TRBV10-3	TRBJ1-6	CAISEPRGRDSPLHF	TGTGCCATCAGTGAGCCCCGAGGGAGGGATTCACCCCTCCACTTT
-	TRBD1	TRBV9	TRBJ1-2	CASSPDRGNYGYTF	TGTGCCAGCAGCCCAGACAGGGGTAACTATGGCTACACCTTC
-	-	TRBV6-6	TRBJ1-5	CASSPFLDSNQPQHF	TGTGCCAGCAGTCCCTTTCTAGATAGCAATCAGCCCCAGCATTTT
few	-	TRBV30	TRBJ2-7	CAWKGSANGQYF	TGTGCCTGGAAAGGCAGCGCAAACGGGCAGTACTTC
once	TRBD2	TRBV7-6	TRBJ2-7	CASSSLAGGLGEQYF	TGTGCCAGCAGCTCTCTAGCGGGAGGTTTGGGGGAGCAGTACTTC